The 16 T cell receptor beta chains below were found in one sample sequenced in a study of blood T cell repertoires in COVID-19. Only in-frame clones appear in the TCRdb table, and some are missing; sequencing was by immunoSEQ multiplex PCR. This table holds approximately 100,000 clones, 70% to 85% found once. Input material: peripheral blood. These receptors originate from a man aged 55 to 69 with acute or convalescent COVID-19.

The CDR3 sequence is CATSDSGGPFGYTF. The CDR3 DNA sequence: TGTGCCACCAGTGATTCAGGGGGCCCTTTTGGCTACACCTTC. The V call is TRBV24-1, the J call TRBJ1-2, with 8 bases identical to TRBD1. The germline V gene has CDR1 KGHDR and CDR2 SFDVKD. CDR3 length equals 14 residues. V dropped 2 bases and J dropped 7; count of bases not matched to a gene: 5.

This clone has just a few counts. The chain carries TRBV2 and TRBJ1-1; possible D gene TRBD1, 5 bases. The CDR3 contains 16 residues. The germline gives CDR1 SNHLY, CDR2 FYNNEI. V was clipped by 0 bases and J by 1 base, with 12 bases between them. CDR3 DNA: TGTGCCAGCAGTGAAGCGCGGGGCACTCCGAACACTGAAGCTTTCTTT. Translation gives CASSEARGTPNTEAFF.

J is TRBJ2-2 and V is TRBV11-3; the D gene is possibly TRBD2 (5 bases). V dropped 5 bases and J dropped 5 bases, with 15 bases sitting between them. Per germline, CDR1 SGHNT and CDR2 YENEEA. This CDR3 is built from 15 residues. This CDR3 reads CASSPGGVETGELFF. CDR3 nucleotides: TGTGCCAGCAGCCCAGGAGGTGTGGAGACCGGGGAGCTGTTTTTT.

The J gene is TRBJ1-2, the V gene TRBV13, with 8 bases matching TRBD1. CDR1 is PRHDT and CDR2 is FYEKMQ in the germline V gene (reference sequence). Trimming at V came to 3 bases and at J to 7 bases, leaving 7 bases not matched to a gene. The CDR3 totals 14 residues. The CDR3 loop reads CASSLTGVFSGYTF. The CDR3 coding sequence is TGTGCCAGCAGCTTGACAGGGGTGTTCTCTGGCTACACCTTC.

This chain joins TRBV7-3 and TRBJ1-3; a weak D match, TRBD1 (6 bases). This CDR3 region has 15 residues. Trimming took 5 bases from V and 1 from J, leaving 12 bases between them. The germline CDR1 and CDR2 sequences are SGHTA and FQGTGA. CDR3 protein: CASSPTGRSGNTIYF. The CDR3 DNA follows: TGTGCCAGCAGCCCGACAGGACGTTCTGGAAACACCATATATTTT.

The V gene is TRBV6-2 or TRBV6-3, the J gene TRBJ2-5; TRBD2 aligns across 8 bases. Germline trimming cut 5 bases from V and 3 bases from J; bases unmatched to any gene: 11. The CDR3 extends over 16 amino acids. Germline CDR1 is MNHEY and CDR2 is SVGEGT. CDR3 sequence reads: CASSPGGSGAKETQYF. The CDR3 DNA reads TGTGCCAGCAGTCCGGGGGGTAGCGGGGCCAAAGAGACCCAGTACTTC.

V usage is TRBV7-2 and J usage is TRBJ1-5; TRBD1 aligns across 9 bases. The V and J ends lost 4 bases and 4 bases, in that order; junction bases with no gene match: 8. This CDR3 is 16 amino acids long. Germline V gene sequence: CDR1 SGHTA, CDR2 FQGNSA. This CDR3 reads CASSSDRGAPNQPQHF. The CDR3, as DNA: TGTGCCAGCAGCTCGGACAGGGGCGCTCCTAATCAGCCCCAGCATTTT. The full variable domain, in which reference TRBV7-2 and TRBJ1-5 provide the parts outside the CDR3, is GAGVSQSPSNKVTEKGKDVELRCDPISGHTALYWYRQSLGQGLEFLIYFQGNSAPDKSGLPSDRFSAERTGGSVSTLTIQRTQQEDSAVYLCASSSDRGAPNQPQHFGDGTRLSIL.

The CDR3 nucleotides are TGCGCCAGCAGCTTGGAGGGACATTATAATTCACCCCTCCACTTT. This sequence encodes CASSLEGHYNSPLHF. J is TRBJ1-6 and V is TRBV5-1, with D possibly TRBD1 on 6 matching bases. This CDR3 region has 15 residues. V was pared by 0 bases and J by 4 bases, with 8 bases between. Germline lookup yields CDR1 SGHRS and CDR2 YFSETQ.

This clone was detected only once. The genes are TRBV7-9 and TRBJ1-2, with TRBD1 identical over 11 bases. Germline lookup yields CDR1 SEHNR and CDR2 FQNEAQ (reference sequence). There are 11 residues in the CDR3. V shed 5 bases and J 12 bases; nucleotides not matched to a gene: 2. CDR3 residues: CASSGQGAHTF. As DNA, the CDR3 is TGTGCCAGCAGCGGACAGGGGGCCCACACCTTC. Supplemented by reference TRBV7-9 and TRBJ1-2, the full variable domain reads DTGVSQNPRHKITKRGQNVTFRCDPISEHNRLYWYRQTLGQGPEFLTYFQNEAQLEKSRLLSDRFSAERPKGSFSTLEIQRTEQGDSAMYLCASSGQGAHTFGSGTRLTVV.

CDR3 bases: TGTGCCAGCAGCACAGCGGGCGGGGGTCCTCCCTACGAGCAGTACTTC. It translates to CASSTAGGGPPYEQYF. The V and J genes are TRBV11-2 and TRBJ2-7; 7 bases map to TRBD2. Germline assignment: CDR1 SGHAT and CDR2 FQNNGV. V dropped 5 bases and J dropped 2; count of bases not matched to a gene: 12. The CDR3 is 16 residues long.

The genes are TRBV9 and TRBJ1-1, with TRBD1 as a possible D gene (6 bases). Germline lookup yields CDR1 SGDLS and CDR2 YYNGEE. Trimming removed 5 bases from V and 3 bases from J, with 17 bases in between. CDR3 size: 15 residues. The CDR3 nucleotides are TGTGCCAGCAGTTTCCACAGGGTCAGGGACACTGAAGCTTTCTTT. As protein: CASSFHRVRDTEAFF.

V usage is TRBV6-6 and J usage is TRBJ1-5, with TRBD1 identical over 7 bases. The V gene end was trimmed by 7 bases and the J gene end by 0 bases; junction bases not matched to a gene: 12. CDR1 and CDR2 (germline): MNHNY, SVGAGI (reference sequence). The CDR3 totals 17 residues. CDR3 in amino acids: CASTQSGTAYSNQPQHF. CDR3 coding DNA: TGTGCCAGCACTCAATCCGGGACAGCCTATAGCAATCAGCCCCAGCATTTT.

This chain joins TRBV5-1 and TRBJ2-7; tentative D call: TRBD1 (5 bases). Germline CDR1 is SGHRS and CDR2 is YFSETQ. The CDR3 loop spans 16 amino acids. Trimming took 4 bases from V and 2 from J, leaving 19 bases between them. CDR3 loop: CASSRGEAGKPYEQYF. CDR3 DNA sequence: TGCGCCAGCAGCCGCGGTGAGGCAGGGAAGCCCTACGAGCAGTACTTC.

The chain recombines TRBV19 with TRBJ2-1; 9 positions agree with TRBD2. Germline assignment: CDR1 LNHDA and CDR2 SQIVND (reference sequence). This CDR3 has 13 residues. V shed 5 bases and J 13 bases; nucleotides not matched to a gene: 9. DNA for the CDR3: TGTGCCAGTAGTCACAATAGCGGGGGACCACAGTTCTTC. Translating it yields CASSHNSGGPQFF. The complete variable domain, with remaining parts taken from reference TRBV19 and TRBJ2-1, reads DGGITQSPKYLFRKEGQNVTLSCEQNLNHDAMYWYRQDPGQGLRLIYYSQIVNDFQKGDIAEGYSVSREKKESFPLTVTSAQKNPTAFYLCASSHNSGGPQFFGPGTRLTVL.

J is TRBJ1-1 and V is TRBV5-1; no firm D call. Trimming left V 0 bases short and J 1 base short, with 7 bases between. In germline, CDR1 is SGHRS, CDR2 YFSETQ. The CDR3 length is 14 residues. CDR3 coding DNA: TGCGCCAGCAGCTTGGGTCTCTCGAACACTGAAGCTTTCTTT. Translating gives CASSLGLSNTEAFF.

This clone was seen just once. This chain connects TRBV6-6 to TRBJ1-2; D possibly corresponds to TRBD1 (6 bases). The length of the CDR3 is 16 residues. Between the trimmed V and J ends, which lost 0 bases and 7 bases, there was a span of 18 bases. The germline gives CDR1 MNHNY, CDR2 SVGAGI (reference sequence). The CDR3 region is CASSYSGQNGLGGYTF. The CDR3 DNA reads TGTGCCAGCAGTTACTCGGGACAAAACGGACTTGGTGGCTACACCTTC.